This is a list of T cell receptor beta chains from one sample in a study of response to subunit inactivated influenza vaccine. TCRdb re-called the RT-PCR reads with MiXCR, one entry per CDR3 protein. Of about 520,000 distinct CDR3 sequences in the sample, roughly 27% were seen once. The source material was CD4+ T cells sorted from PBMCs, sampled 5 days after vaccination. These receptors were obtained from a man between 45 and 60 years old who received an inactivated influenza vaccine. Each CDR3 is given with its conserved first and last residue. The order of the fields is J gene, clone size, V gene, CDR3 protein. Rows give clone size only sometimes, using once, few, many, or a class for an expanded clone.

TRBJ2-7	.	TRBV30	CAWSLPGTRQYF
TRBJ1-1	few	TRBV4-2	CASSQGQLNTEAFF
TRBJ2-3	.	TRBV28	CASSLGGRAIDTQYF
TRBJ2-1	once	TRBV5-4	CASMRSGRTYNEQFF
TRBJ1-1	.	TRBV5-1	CASSIQARGNTEAFF
TRBJ2-3	many	TRBV7-6	CASSQGLAGGVPTQYF
TRBJ2-2	.	TRBV5-1	CASSSDPSVGELFF
TRBJ1-1	.	TRBV7-9	CASSRSGPHNTEAFF
TRBJ1-6	.	TRBV20-1	CSATRQLDSPLHF
TRBJ2-2	few	TRBV7-2	CASSLSRTGELFF
TRBJ2-5	.	TRBV24-1	CATSDLGTGKETQYF
TRBJ2-1	.	TRBV4-1	CASSRAEGGAYNEQFF
TRBJ2-5	.	TRBV4-1	CASSQDWRTQYF
TRBJ2-6	.	TRBV6-2/TRBV6-3	CASSNFRALSGANVLTF
TRBJ1-3	few	TRBV5-1	CASSLDRYANTIYF
TRBJ2-5	.	TRBV12-3/TRBV12-4	CASSLDGPSETQYF
TRBJ2-2	many	TRBV4-3	CASSQDPTGGGGELFF
TRBJ2-2	.	TRBV16	CASSQSGTGELFF
TRBJ2-7	.	TRBV5-1	CASSLGGFNYEQYF
TRBJ2-2	.	TRBV7-2	CASSVGALNTGELFF
TRBJ1-5	.	TRBV4-1	CASSKAGGNQPQHF
TRBJ2-7	.	TRBV5-6	CASSSVQGNEQYF
TRBJ2-3	.	TRBV7-9	CASRPQALVGTQYF
TRBJ2-1	.	TRBV12-3/TRBV12-4	CASSPIAGVHNEQFF
TRBJ2-3	.	TRBV7-8	CASSARQGHTDTQYF
TRBJ2-3	once	TRBV6-1	CASTRGPGADTQYF
TRBJ2-7	.	TRBV5-6	CASSPGTALKYF
TRBJ1-2	.	TRBV15	CATSRERGGYTF
TRBJ2-5	few	TRBV20-1	CSAEGLQGETQYF
TRBJ1-2	.	TRBV4-2	CASSQEGPNYGYTF